This T cell receptor (beta chain) was captured in a study of vaccination and CD4 T cells after COVID-19. Overall study context: In culture, cells were exposed to overlapping spike peptides from SARS-CoV-2, HCoV-NL63, HCoV-OC43 and HCoV-229E.

With the Oncomine TCR Beta short-read assay, DNA from cultured CD4+ T cells was sequenced. TCRdb processed the PCR reads anew with MiXCR; each CDR3 protein has one entry. The sample has 6,600 or so distinct CDR3 sequences; less than 40% are singletons. This clonotype was observed a few times. Its antigen is as yet unknown. Treatment meaning: 10-day PBMC culture with coronavirus spike peptide pools or control peptides (ViraFEST assay). Those CD4+ T cells from the unexposed donor predate the COVID-19 pandemic (2011-2018). Researchers challenged CD4+ T cells from unexposed donors with SARS-CoV-2 S/N and four cold-coronavirus spikes, cells permitting. Study-level results: Counts of SARS-CoV-2-reactive clonotypes had a median that went from roughly 21 to 40, a nonsignificant change.

Trimming pared 4 bases from V and 0 bases from J, leaving 10 bases between. Germline loops: CDR1 SEHNR, CDR2 FQNEAQ (reference sequence). The CDR3 extends over 14 amino acids. The receptor was isolated from a human donor in good health. Sequencing was carried out using CD4+ T cells from blood, cultured in vitro. The rearrangement links TRBV7-9 to TRBJ2-7; no firm D call. The CDR3 sequence: CASSSTRSSYEQYF. The CDR3 nucleotides read TGTGCCAGCAGCTCAACAAGGAGCTCCTACGAGCAGTACTTC.